This T cell receptor (beta chain) appears in the sequencing data of a study of T cell responses to AZD1222 COVID-19 vaccine. TCRdb keeps only in-frame clones here, not all; method: immunoSEQ multiplex PCR. Of under 200,000 clones listed, roughly 92% are singletons. Comment on this clone: Its antigen remains unidentified.

There are 14 residues in the CDR3. Germline V lookup: CDR1 SGHKS, CDR2 YYEKEE (reference sequence). V lost 2 bases to trimming and J lost 2 bases, with 11 bases between them. Study-wide results and caveats: All repertoire sampling was performed exclusively after the peak T cell response. Increases in Spike-specific TCR breadth and depth were seen after two AZD1222 doses.

The input for sequencing was peripheral blood, taken 28 days after the second dose of the MenACWY control vaccine. This clonotype was sampled from an adult who received the MenACWY meningococcal vaccine as a control. The rearrangement joins TRBV5-5 to TRBJ2-7; D may be TRBD1 (6 bases). CDR3 coding DNA: TGTGCCAGCAGCTTTTCACAGGGAGCCTACGAGCAGTACTTC. Translated, it gives CASSFSQGAYEQYF.